This entry lists 18 T cell receptor beta chains sequenced from one sample in a study of blood T cell repertoires in COVID-19. Only in-frame clones appear in the TCRdb table, and some are missing; sequencing was by immunoSEQ multiplex PCR. The sample lists fewer than 350,000 clones, 80% to 90% seen once, with approximately 12% in the top ten. Material: peripheral blood. The receptors here all came from a woman in her 30s with COVID-19, enrolled during active disease.

The V call is TRBV6-2 or TRBV6-3, the J call TRBJ1-1, with a weak D call TRBD1 (6 bases). The V gene lost 2 bases and the J gene lost 3 bases, with 13 bases spanning the gap. From germline, CDR1 is MNHEY and CDR2 SVGEGT. The CDR3 is 15 residues long. The DNA of the CDR3 is TGTGCCAGCAGTTACCAAACAGGGCGGGACACTGAAGCTTTCTTT. Translated: CASSYQTGRDTEAFF.

The sample holds one count of this clone. The chain recombines TRBV5-4 with TRBJ2-2; D call uncertain. Between the trimmed V and J ends, which lost 4 bases and 7 bases, there was a span of 14 bases. This CDR3 is 14 amino acids long. Germline assignment: CDR1 SGHNT and CDR2 YYREEE (reference sequence). DNA for the CDR3: TGTGCCAGCAGCCCAAACGGAGTGGGCGGGGAGCTGTTTTTT. It yields the protein CASSPNGVGGELFF.

V usage is TRBV11-2 and J usage is TRBJ2-7; 10 positions match TRBD1. Trimming at V came to 3 bases and at J to 6 bases, leaving 5 bases not matched to a gene. Per germline, CDR1 SGHAT and CDR2 FQNNGV. The CDR3 contains 14 residues. CDR3 residues: CASSFGTGAFEQYF. Here the CDR3 DNA reads TGTGCCAGCAGCTTCGGGACAGGGGCTTTCGAGCAGTACTTC.

The V call is TRBV3-1 (or the pseudogene TRBV3-2), the J call TRBJ1-6; D is unclear. The length of the CDR3 is 16 residues. Germline CDR1 and CDR2: LGHDT and YNNKEL (reference sequence). V lost 0 bases and J 6 bases, leaving 12 bases between the germline ends. Here the CDR3 DNA reads TGTGCCAGCAGCCAAGATAGGCGACAACCTAATTCACCCCTCCACTTT. Its translation: CASSQDRRQPNSPLHF.

CDR3 nucleotide sequence: TGTGCCAGCAGACCCGGGACAGAAGACTACGAGCAGTACTTC. Residues: CASRPGTEDYEQYF. The chain uses TRBV6-5 and TRBJ2-7; TRBD1 matches 7 bases. V was clipped by 6 bases and J by 3 bases; unmatched bases: 8. Germline V gives CDR1 MNHEY, CDR2 SVGAGI. The CDR3 extends over 14 amino acids.

This clone is judged medium-sized. The genes are TRBV19 and TRBJ1-2, with TRBD1 as a possible D gene (5 bases). This CDR3 contains 18 residues. V lost 8 bases, J lost 4 bases, and 29 bases lay in between. CDR1 LNHDA and CDR2 SQIVND come from the germline V gene (reference sequence). DNA of the CDR3: TGTGCCAGTCAATACCGGGGGTTAGGTGTTGAAACTCGCTATGGCTACACCTTC. Translation gives CASQYRGLGVETRYGYTF.

The chain links TRBV27 to TRBJ2-7, with a possible D match to TRBD2 (5 bases). The germline V and J ends were trimmed by 3 bases and 3 bases, with 12 bases remaining between them. This CDR3 has 14 residues. CDR1 MNHEY and CDR2 SMNVEV come from the germline V gene (reference sequence). CDR3 amino acids: CASSFPGKGYEQYF. The CDR3, as DNA: TGTGCCAGCAGTTTCCCCGGGAAGGGCTACGAGCAGTACTTC.

The chain carries TRBV19 and TRBJ1-5; tentatively, D is TRBD1 (5 bases). Germline CDR1 is LNHDA and CDR2 is SQIVND (reference sequence). The CDR3 extends over 17 amino acids. Deletions cut 4 bases from V and 0 bases from J, with 16 bases between. CDR3 amino acids: CASSTLSGANSNQPQHF. The CDR3 nucleotides read TGTGCCAGTAGTACCCTAAGTGGGGCTAATAGCAATCAGCCCCAGCATTTT.

The gene calls are TRBV5-3 and TRBJ1-1; TRBD1 matches 7 bases. TRBV5-3 is flagged as an ORF with uncertain function. CDR3 length: 15 amino acids. The trim removed 4 bases at V and 1 base at J, leaving 7 bases unmatched. CDR3 sequence reads: CARSGHRGKNTEAFF. CDR3 sequence (DNA): TGTGCCAGAAGCGGTCACAGGGGCAAGAACACTGAAGCTTTCTTT.

The chain combines TRBV25-1 with TRBJ1-5; D uncertain. Germline CDR1 is MGHDK and CDR2 is SYGVNS. The V end was cut by 8 bases, the J end by 6 bases, with 2 bases between. The CDR3 loop spans 9 amino acids. CDR3 region: CASLQPQHF. CDR3 in DNA: TGTGCCAGCCTTCAGCCCCAGCATTTT.

The gene calls are TRBV3-1 (or the pseudogene TRBV3-2) and TRBJ2-2, with a tentative D call TRBD1 (6 bases). V was pared by 4 bases and J by 3 bases, with 9 bases between. The CDR3 length is 14 residues. The germline V gene encodes CDR1 LGHDT and CDR2 YNNKEL (reference sequence). The CDR3 DNA reads as TGTGCCAGCAGCCGCGCAGGGGACACCGGGGAGCTGTTTTTT. This codes for CASSRAGDTGELFF.

This clone was seen only a few times. The chain has TRBV27 and TRBJ2-7, with 13 bases matching TRBD2. Per germline, CDR1 MNHEY and CDR2 SMNVEV (reference sequence). With 0 bases clipped from V and 3 bases from J, the junction kept 2 bases outside the gene matches. The length of the CDR3 is 16 residues. The CDR3 DNA reads as TGTGCCAGCAGTTTATCTGGACTAGCGGGAGTCTACGAGCAGTACTTC. Residues: CASSLSGLAGVYEQYF.

The genes are TRBV21-1 and TRBJ2-7; no DNA check was done on the table's D call, TRBD2. TRBV21-1 is termed a pseudogene. The CDR3 has 19 residues. In DNA, the CDR3 is TGTGCCAGCAGCAAGCCCCTCCTGGGGGGGACGAGGGGTACCTACGAGCAGTACTTC. Protein sequence: CASSKPLLGGTRGTYEQYF.

The V call is TRBV5-4, the J call TRBJ1-2; 7 bases align to TRBD1. V was pared by 4 bases and J by 3 bases, with 6 bases of the junction left unmatched. The germline gives CDR1 SGHNT, CDR2 YYREEE (reference sequence). The length of the CDR3 is 14 residues. For the CDR3, the DNA is TGTGCCAGCAGCGGGGACGACAGGGACTATGGCTACACCTTC. Its translation is CASSGDDRDYGYTF.

The rearrangement joins TRBV30 to TRBJ2-1, with 13 positions matching TRBD2. CDR1 GTSNPN and CDR2 SVGIG come from the germline V gene (reference sequence). This CDR3 has 14 residues. The V gene end was trimmed by 5 bases and the J gene end by 10 bases; junction bases not matched to a gene: 8. The CDR3 here is CAWERTSGGMEQFF. For the CDR3, the DNA is TGTGCCTGGGAAAGGACTAGCGGGGGCATGGAGCAGTTCTTC.

In nucleotides, the CDR3 is TGTGCCAGCAGTCAGGGACTAGCGGGGGGCCGCACAGATACGCAGTATTTT. Translated, it gives CASSQGLAGGRTDTQYF. The genes are TRBV3-1 (or the pseudogene TRBV3-2) and TRBJ2-3; 15 bases are a match to TRBD2. Germline CDR1 is LGHDT and CDR2 is YNNKEL (reference sequence). The CDR3 has 17 residues. J lost 1 base, V lost 6 bases, and 5 bases had no gene match.

The chain employs TRBV2 and TRBJ1-5; 9 bases fit TRBD1. The CDR3 is made up of 15 amino acids. Trimming cost V 5 bases and J 6 bases; bases outside gene matches: 8. The V gene's germline CDR1 is SNHLY and CDR2 FYNNEI. The CDR3 protein is CASSSGTGSAQPQHF. CDR3 in DNA: TGTGCCAGCAGTTCCGGGACAGGGTCCGCTCAGCCCCAGCATTTT.

For the CDR3, the DNA is TGTGCCAGCAGTTCCCTGAACCCCTGGGGGGGCACTGAAGCTTTCTTT. Protein product: CASSSLNPWGGTEAFF. The rearrangement joins TRBV6-5 to TRBJ1-1; the D gene is possibly TRBD1 (5 bases). From germline, CDR1 is MNHEY and CDR2 SVGAGI. CDR3 size: 16 residues. Trimming took off 4 bases at V and 4 bases at J, with 19 bases between the two ends.